Described below is a single T cell receptor beta chain sequence and its context. Its cognate antigen is unknown. The CDR3 has 14 amino acids. Trimming took 5 bases from V and 4 from J; bases not matched to a gene: 6. Germline CDR1 is SGDLS and CDR2 is YYNGEE. The protocol was immunoSEQ multiplex PCR, while the TCRdb copy is restricted to in-frame clones and leaves out a portion. The sample holds about 100,000 clones; around 94% are singletons and the top ten take around 3%. This sample was taken from a study of OX40 agonist ivuxolimab in advanced cancers. General observations from the study: There were also nonresponders showing low normalized T-cell clonal expansion. Partial responders dosed at 0.1-3.0 mg/kg displayed clonal expansion ranking among the lowest.

Researchers took blood at baseline, on cycle 4 day 1, and on cycle 7 day 1. V and J are TRBV9 and TRBJ1-2, with TRBD1 matching over 9 bases. This TCR derives from an adult with an advanced solid tumor such as melanoma, head and neck, liver or kidney cancer. Sample: CD4+ or CD8+ T cells sorted from blood, taken in a trial of the OX40 agonist ivuxolimab. Here the CDR3 DNA reads TGTGCCAGCAGTGCAGGACAGGGGTCCTATGGCTACACCTTC. Its translation is CASSAGQGSYGYTF.